This T cell receptor (beta chain) is from a study of regulatory dendritic cells for organ transplantation. Sorted subsets were CFSE-labeled and cultured around five days with allogeneic dendritic cells. Repertoires were generated with immunoSEQ multiplex PCR, while TCRdb's copy carries only in-frame clones and drops some. This sample has roughly 23,000 clones, with 85% to 90% found just once. Worth noting for this clone: Its target is not known.

With 8 bases clipped from V and 4 bases from J, the junction kept 6 bases outside the gene matches. The CDR3 runs 14 residues. Per germline, CDR1 SNHLY and CDR2 FYNNEI. The sequencing input was naive CD4+ T cells from blood cultured with dendritic cells. Subset indicated: CD45RA+ naive T cells. The V gene is TRBV2, the J gene TRBJ1-5; 9 bases line up with TRBD1. The origin of this receptor is a human donor in good health. The chain's CDR3 is CASGIQGANQPQHF. CDR3 nucleotides: TGTGCCAGCGGCATACAGGGGGCGAATCAGCCCCAGCATTTT.